The sequence of this TCR beta chain was determined in a study of blood T cell repertoires in COVID-19. The overall study: Both acute and convalescent COVID-19 samples were obtained from the United States, Italy and Spain. The analysed material was cDNA or gDNA that came from T cells, B-cell-depleted T cells, or PBMCs.

Germline V gives CDR1 SEHNR, CDR2 FQNEAQ (reference sequence). This CDR3 is 15 amino acids long. V lost 1 base and J 3 bases, leaving 12 bases between the germline ends. Under the authors' procedure: Nucleated cell number was recorded as an estimate derived from reference gene primer amplification. Profiling relied on immunoSEQ multiplex PCR, and the TCRdb table lists in-frame clones only, not all of them. That table supplies the V and J calls and clone size; D and trimming were determined from the DNA. The data show fewer than 450,000 clones, approximately 84% seen once. The study recruited people aged roughly 18 to 95 years across about 25 US areas.

The specimen was PBMCs or T cells enriched from blood (not recorded which). This rearrangement joins TRBV7-9 to TRBJ2-5; weak D call: TRBD1 (5 bases). This TCR was sampled from a woman in her thirties who had recovered from COVID-19. CDR3 protein: CASSLGQGVEETQYF. In DNA, the CDR3 is TGTGCCAGCAGCTTAGGCCAGGGTGTCGAAGAGACCCAGTACTTC.